The next 28 T cell receptor beta chains were all read from a single sample in a study of OX40 agonist ivuxolimab in advanced cancers. Measured with immunoSEQ multiplex PCR; TCRdb has only the in-frame clones, and not every one. The repertoire holds roughly 18,000 clones, with roughly 71% as singletons. The sequencing here drew on CD4+ or CD8+ T cells sorted from blood, taken in a trial of the OX40 agonist ivuxolimab. The receptors come from an adult with an advanced solid tumor such as melanoma, head and neck, liver or kidney cancer.

The chain couples TRBV30 to TRBJ2-3, with D maybe TRBD2 (6 bases). The V end lost 8 bases, the J end lost 4 bases, and 22 bases lay between the germline ends. Germline-derived CDR1 and CDR2 are GTSNPN and SVGIG (reference sequence). The CDR3 sequence is 15 residues long. CDR3 protein: CARTQEGSRADTQYF. CDR3 nucleotide sequence: TGTGCCCGGACCCAGGAGGGGAGCAGGGCAGATACGCAGTATTTT.

V and J are TRBV19 and TRBJ1-1; no clear D. Trimming stripped 6 bases from V and 7 bases from J, with 12 bases between. The CDR3 is 12 residues long. CDR1 and CDR2 (germline): LNHDA, SQIVND (reference sequence). The CDR3 nucleotides are TGTGCCAGTAGGCCGACCCTAGGTGAAGCTTTCTTT. Protein sequence: CASRPTLGEAFF.

The chain combines TRBV2 with TRBJ1-1; no clear D gene. Germline V gene data show CDR1 as SNHLY and CDR2 as FYNNEI. The CDR3 spans 11 residues. The V gene lost 1 base and the J gene lost 12 bases, with 9 bases spanning the gap. The CDR3: CASSEDESSFF. Here the CDR3 DNA reads TGTGCCAGCAGTGAAGACGAGTCTTCTTTCTTT.

The V gene is TRBV7-9, the J gene TRBJ2-7; D remains unclear. V was clipped by 6 bases and J by 2 bases, with 17 bases between them. CDR1 is SEHNR and CDR2 is FQNEAQ in the germline V gene (reference sequence). This CDR3 is 15 amino acids long. DNA of the CDR3: TGTGCCAGCAGTTCCACGGGCTCTGGGGCCTACGAGCAGTACTTC. Amino acid sequence: CASSSTGSGAYEQYF.

This clone qualifies as medium-sized. The V gene is TRBV27, the J gene TRBJ2-7, with TRBD1 matching 8 bases. Germline CDR1 MNHEY, CDR2 SMNVEV (reference sequence). The junction had 7 bases not matched to a gene; V was cut back by 4 bases and J by 5 bases. The CDR3 consists of 14 residues. CDR3 bases: TGTGCCAGCAGTTATCAGGGGGCCGGGGACGAGCAGTACTTC. It translates to CASSYQGAGDEQYF.

The V and J genes are TRBV15 and TRBJ2-1; D call uncertain. V lost 0 bases and J 3 bases, leaving 9 bases between the germline ends. This CDR3 spans 15 amino acids. Germline V gene sequence: CDR1 LNHNV, CDR2 YYDKDF (reference sequence). This CDR3 reads CATSRDQWVYNEQFF. The CDR3 DNA reads TGTGCCACCAGCAGAGACCAGTGGGTCTACAATGAGCAGTTCTTC.

This clone appeared a few times. V gene TRBV7-9 combines with J gene TRBJ1-3; D not resolved. V was trimmed by 5 bases and J by 0 bases, leaving 11 bases between them. Germline V CDR1 and CDR2: SEHNR, FQNEAQ (reference sequence). The CDR3 is 15 amino acids. The CDR3 DNA follows: TGTGCCAGCAGCGCTTCGACGGGCTCTGGAAACACCATATATTTT. It encodes CASSASTGSGNTIYF. The full variable domain, rest sourced from reference TRBV7-9 and TRBJ1-3, is DTGVSQNPRHKITKRGQNVTFRCDPISEHNRLYWYRQTLGQGPEFLTYFQNEAQLEKSRLLSDRFSAERPKGSFSTLEIQRTEQGDSAMYLCASSASTGSGNTIYFGEGSWLTVV.

The chain employs TRBV10-3 and TRBJ2-1; the match to TRBD2 covers 13 bases. This CDR3 contains 17 residues. Germline V gene sequence: CDR1 ENHRY, CDR2 SYGVKD. Losses at the gene ends were 9 bases for V and 0 bases for J; bases not matched to a gene: 8. The CDR3 nucleotides are TGTGCCATAGGGGGACTAGCGGGGATGGCCTCCTACAATGAGCAGTTCTTC. It is translated as CAIGGLAGMASYNEQFF.

This chain uses TRBV29-1 with TRBJ1-2; perhaps TRBD1 as D (5 bases). Germline V gene lookup returns CDR1 SQVTM and CDR2 ANQGSEA. The V end lost 6 bases, the J end lost 4 bases, and 24 bases lay between the germline ends. This CDR3 spans 16 amino acids. The CDR3 DNA reads TGCAGCGTCGGAGGCGCGACAGTTGGGGCAACCTATGGCTACACCTTC. It specifies CSVGGATVGATYGYTF.

This chain connects TRBV19 to TRBJ2-2, with D unresolved. V gave up 5 bases and J gave up 3 bases, with 4 bases separating them. CDR1 and CDR2 (germline): LNHDA, SQIVND (reference sequence). This CDR3 comprises 12 residues. The CDR3 DNA reads TGTGCCAGTAGTCCCGACACCGGGGAGCTGTTTTTT. This sequence encodes CASSPDTGELFF. Full variable domain (outside the CDR3, taken from reference TRBV19 and TRBJ2-2): DGGITQSPKYLFRKEGQNVTLSCEQNLNHDAMYWYRQDPGQGLRLIYYSQIVNDFQKGDIAEGYSVSREKKESFPLTVTSAQKNPTAFYLCASSPDTGELFFGEGSRLTVL.

A few counts support this clone. The chain is built from TRBV7-8 and TRBJ1-2; 11 bases fit TRBD1. CDR3 size: 15 residues. The V gene end was trimmed by 5 bases and the J gene end by 5 bases; junction bases not matched to a gene: 7. Germline values: CDR1 SGHVS, CDR2 FQNEAQ. CDR3 residues: CASSPLGQGEYGYTF. The CDR3, as DNA: TGTGCCAGCAGCCCCTTGGGACAGGGGGAGTATGGCTACACCTTC.

V and J are TRBV6-5 and TRBJ1-5, with D possibly TRBD1 on 5 matching bases. Germline V lookup: CDR1 MNHEY, CDR2 SVGAGI. Trimming removed 0 bases from V and 6 bases from J, with 9 bases in between. This CDR3 is 14 amino acids long. CDR3 amino acids: CASSYSGEAQPQHF. The CDR3 DNA follows: TGTGCCAGCAGTTACTCAGGGGAGGCTCAGCCCCAGCATTTT.

This clone was counted only a few times. The J gene is TRBJ2-7, the V gene TRBV5-5; D possibly corresponds to TRBD1 (5 bases). Germline CDR1 is SGHKS and CDR2 is YYEKEE (reference sequence). This CDR3 is 16 amino acids long. V was clipped by 4 bases and J by 0 bases, with 17 bases between them. CDR3 bases: TGTGCCAGCAGCCTTAGGGGTATCCTTCGCTCCTACGAGCAGTACTTC. Protein sequence: CASSLRGILRSYEQYF.

The chain employs TRBV28 and TRBJ2-7; maybe TRBD2 (5 bases). The V gene lost 5 bases and the J gene lost 7 bases, with 9 bases spanning the gap. Germline CDR1 is MDHEN and CDR2 is SYDVKM. This CDR3 has 11 residues. The CDR3 loop is CASSPPGEQYF. CDR3 nucleotides: TGTGCCAGCAGTCCCCCGGGGGAGCAGTACTTC.

This clone occurred a few times. This sequence joins TRBV14 and TRBJ2-7; D is ambiguous. The CDR3 length is 13 residues. V shed 2 bases and J shed 1 base, with 6 bases lying between them. Germline CDR1 is SGHDN and CDR2 is FVKESK. CDR3 protein: CASSQTASYEQYF. The CDR3 DNA follows: TGTGCCAGCAGCCAAACCGCGTCCTACGAGCAGTACTTC. Drawing the rest from reference TRBV14 and TRBJ2-7, the complete variable domain is EAGVTQFPSHSVIEKGQTVTLRCDPISGHDNLYWYRRVMGKEIKFLLHFVKESKQDESGMPNNRFLAERTGGTYSTLKVQPAELEDSGVYFCASSQTASYEQYFGPGTRLTVT.

This clone rates as large (0.1 to 1%). V usage is TRBV4-1 and J usage is TRBJ2-6; no firm D call. V was shortened by 1 base and J by 0 bases, with 4 bases between the two germline ends. The CDR3 consists of 15 residues. Germline V gives CDR1 MGHRA, CDR2 YSYEKL. CDR3: CASSQAYSGANVLTF. The CDR3 nucleotides read TGCGCCAGCAGCCAAGCGTACTCTGGGGCCAACGTCCTGACTTTC.

CDR3 protein: CASTPGNYGYTF. The CDR3 DNA sequence: TGTGCCAGCACCCCAGGGAACTATGGCTACACCTTC. The rearrangement uses TRBV7-9 and TRBJ1-2, with D perhaps matching TRBD1 (5 bases). V gave up 7 bases and J gave up 2 bases, with 8 bases separating them. Germline V gene sequence: CDR1 SEHNR, CDR2 FQNEAQ (reference sequence). This CDR3 is 12 amino acids long.

As to this clone: Since a much larger clone is just one base distant, this may be a read error. In the same sample, other DNA sequences code for this CDR3. J is TRBJ2-1 and V is TRBV2; D not certain. Between the trimmed V and J ends, which lost 7 bases and 0 bases, there was a span of 13 bases. Per the germline V gene, CDR1 is SNHLY and CDR2 is FYNNEI. CDR3 length: 15 residues. CDR3: CASTESGLSYNEQFF. CDR3 in DNA: TGTGCCAGCACTGAGAGTGGCCTCTCCTACAATGAGCAGTTCTTC.

CDR3 amino acids: CASSEGWGVYEQYF. The DNA for the CDR3 is TGTGCCAGCAGTGAAGGGTGGGGGGTGTACGAGCAGTACTTC. The V and J genes are TRBV6-1 and TRBJ2-7; D possibly corresponds to TRBD2 (6 bases). V lost 1 base to trimming and J lost 4 bases, with 11 bases between them. CDR3 size: 14 residues. Germline V gene sequence: CDR1 MNHNS, CDR2 SASEGT.

The chain employs TRBV28 and TRBJ2-7; D may correspond to TRBD1 or TRBD2 (5 bases each). The CDR3 sequence is 14 residues long. CDR1 is MDHEN and CDR2 is SYDVKM in the germline V gene. The V end was cut by 6 bases, the J end by 2 bases, with 14 bases between. In nucleotides, the CDR3 is TGTGCCAGCAGGGCCGGGACGGGGACCTACGAGCAGTACTTC. Residues: CASRAGTGTYEQYF. Combining the CDR3 with reference TRBV28 and TRBJ2-7 gives the whole variable domain DVKVTQSSRYLVKRTGEKVFLECVQDMDHENMFWYRQDPGLGLRLIYFSYDVKMKEKGDIPEGYSVSREKKERFSLILESASTNQTSMYLCASRAGTGTYEQYFGPGTRLTVT.

This clone occurred once. This chain joins TRBV7-9 and TRBJ2-1; D is unresolved. The CDR3 is 15 residues long. V was cut by 5 bases and J by 5 bases, with 16 bases left in between. CDR1 is SEHNR and CDR2 is FQNEAQ in the germline V gene (reference sequence). The CDR3 region has the DNA TGTGCCAGCAGCCCGAACTATTTGGAAAACAATGAGCAGTTCTTC. As protein: CASSPNYLENNEQFF. Full variable domain (remainder filled in from reference TRBV7-9 and TRBJ2-1): DTGVSQNPRHKITKRGQNVTFRCDPISEHNRLYWYRQTLGQGPEFLTYFQNEAQLEKSRLLSDRFSAERPKGSFSTLEIQRTEQGDSAMYLCASSPNYLENNEQFFGPGTRLTVL.

With respect to this clone: Other DNA sequences in this sample translate to the same CDR3. The V and J genes are TRBV9 and TRBJ2-7; maybe TRBD2 (6 bases). V was pared by 0 bases and J by 3 bases, with 10 bases between. Germline V gives CDR1 SGDLS, CDR2 YYNGEE. The CDR3 is 14 residues long. CDR3 sequence reads: CASSVEDSGYEQYF. CDR3 nucleotide sequence: TGTGCCAGCAGCGTAGAGGATAGCGGCTACGAGCAGTACTTC.

The rearrangement joins TRBV18 to TRBJ1-1, with D perhaps TRBD1 (5 bases). V was trimmed by 3 bases and J by 2 bases, leaving 16 bases between them. The germline CDR1 and CDR2 sequences are KGHSH and LQKENI. CDR3 length: 16 amino acids. As DNA, the CDR3 is TGTGCCAGCTCACCCGCGGACAAAACTGGTAACACTGAAGCTTTCTTT. Protein sequence: CASSPADKTGNTEAFF.

The gene calls are TRBV6-5 and TRBJ1-1; D unclear. Germline V gene lookup returns CDR1 MNHEY and CDR2 SVGAGI. This CDR3 has 15 residues. Deletions cut 2 bases from V and 0 bases from J, with 10 bases between. The CDR3 region has the DNA TGTGCCAGCAGTTACCCCGACGGGGTGAACACTGAAGCTTTCTTT. This encodes CASSYPDGVNTEAFF.

The chain recombines TRBV14 with TRBJ2-7; D may be TRBD2 (6 bases). V lost 2 bases, J lost 0 bases, and 11 bases lay in between. CDR1 is SGHDN and CDR2 is FVKESK in the germline V gene. The CDR3 spans 15 residues. The CDR3 spells CASSQSKRASYEQYF. CDR3 bases: TGTGCCAGCAGCCAATCAAAGCGGGCCTCCTACGAGCAGTACTTC.

This rearrangement joins TRBV7-9 to TRBJ2-2; TRBD1 matches 7 bases. V was clipped by 4 bases and J by 6 bases; unmatched bases: 11. CDR1 and CDR2 from the germline V gene are SEHNR and FQNEAQ (reference sequence). The length of the CDR3 is 16 residues. CDR3 bases: TGTGCCAGCAGCTCAGCAGGGGGATTTATCGCCGGGGAGCTGTTTTTT. Its protein product is CASSSAGGFIAGELFF.

The chain couples TRBV7-2 to TRBJ2-4, with D uncertain. Between the trimmed V and J ends, which lost 8 bases and 7 bases, there was a span of 9 bases. The CDR3 has 11 amino acids. Germline-derived CDR1 and CDR2 are SGHTA and FQGNSA. The CDR3 DNA is TGTGCCAGCGGTGAAGGTAACATTCAGTACTTC. This encodes CASGEGNIQYF.

The chain combines TRBV10-3 with TRBJ1-2; a possible D gene is TRBD1 (5 bases). CDR1 ENHRY and CDR2 SYGVKD come from the germline V gene. With 7 bases removed from V and 8 bases from J, the gap between germline ends came to 11 bases. This CDR3 contains 11 residues. The CDR3 nucleotides read TGTGCCATCACCGGGGGGTTAGGCTACACCTTC. It encodes CAITGGLGYTF.